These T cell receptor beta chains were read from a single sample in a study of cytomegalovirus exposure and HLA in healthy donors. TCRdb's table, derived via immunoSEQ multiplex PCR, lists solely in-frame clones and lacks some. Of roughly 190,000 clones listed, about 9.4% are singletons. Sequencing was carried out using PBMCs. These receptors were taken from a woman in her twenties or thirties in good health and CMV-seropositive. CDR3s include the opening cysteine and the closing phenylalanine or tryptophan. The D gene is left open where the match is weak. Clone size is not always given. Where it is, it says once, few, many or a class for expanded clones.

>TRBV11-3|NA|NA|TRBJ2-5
TGTGCCAGCAGCTCAATAAGGGACTCCCAAGAGACCCAGTACTTC
CASSSIRDSQETQYF
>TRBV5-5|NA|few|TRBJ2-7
TGTGCCAGCAGTCAACAGGGCCTCTCCTACGAGCAGTACTTC
CASSQQGLSYEQYF
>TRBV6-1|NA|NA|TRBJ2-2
TGTGCCAGCAGTGAGCTGGGTCAGGGCCTCGCAGACACCGGGGAGCTGTTTTTT
CASSELGQGLADTGELFF
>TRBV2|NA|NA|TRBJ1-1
TGTGCCAGCAGTGTCGGGGTTGGGACTGAAGCTTTCTTT
CASSVGVGTEAFF
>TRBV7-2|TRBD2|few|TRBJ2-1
TGTGCCAGCAGCGACCGGACTAGCGGGATCTACAATGAGCAGTTCTTC
CASSDRTSGIYNEQFF
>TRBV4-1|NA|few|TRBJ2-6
TGCGCCAGCACCCAGGGGTCCGGCGGAGGGGACTTCTCTGGGGCCAACGTCCTGACTTTC
CASTQGSGGGDFSGANVLTF
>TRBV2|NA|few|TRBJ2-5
TGTGCCAGCAGTGAAGCTCGAGAGACCCAGTACTTC
CASSEARETQYF
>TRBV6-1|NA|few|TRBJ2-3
TGTGCCATCAAGGGACGGGAGCTGGGCACAGATACGCAGTATTTT
CAIKGRELGTDTQYF
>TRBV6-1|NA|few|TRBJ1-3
TGTGCCAGCACTAGCACTGGAAACACCATATATTTT
CASTSTGNTIYF
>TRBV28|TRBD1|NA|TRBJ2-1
TGTGCCAGCAGTCCCCTAGGACAGGGAGTTTACAATGAGCAGTTCTTC
CASSPLGQGVYNEQFF
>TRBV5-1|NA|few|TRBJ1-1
TGCGCCAGTCACAAGGGGAATTCGGGGAACACTGAAGCTTTCTTT
CASHKGNSGNTEAFF
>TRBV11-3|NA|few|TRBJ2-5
TGTGCCAGCAGCCTAACCCAAGAGACCCAGTACTTC
CASSLTQETQYF
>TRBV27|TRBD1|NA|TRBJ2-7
TGTGCCAGCAGTGACAGGGGAGCATACGAGCAGTACTTC
CASSDRGAYEQYF
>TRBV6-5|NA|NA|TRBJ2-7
TGTGCCAGCAGTTACCCTTCGGGGGTAGAGCAGTACTTC
CASSYPSGVEQYF
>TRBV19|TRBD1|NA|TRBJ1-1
TGTGCCAGTAGTACCCGCAGGGGGTCAGGAGCTTTCTTT
CASSTRRGSGAFF
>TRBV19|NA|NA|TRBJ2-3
TGTGCCAGTAGTATAAGCGGTAGCACAGATACGCAGTATTTT
CASSISGSTDTQYF
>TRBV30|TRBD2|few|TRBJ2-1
TGTGCCTGGGCCCCCAGAACCTCGGGACTAGCGGGAGCCAATGAGCAGTTCTTC
CAWAPRTSGLAGANEQFF
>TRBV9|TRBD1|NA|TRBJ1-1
TGTGCCAGCAGCGTAGCCCCGACAGGGGGCGAGGCTTTCTTT
CASSVAPTGGEAFF
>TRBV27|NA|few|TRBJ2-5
TGTGCCAGCCGAGGGAGTGGGAGGGAGACCCAGTACTTC
CASRGSGRETQYF
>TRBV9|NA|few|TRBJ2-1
TGTGCCAGCAGCCCCCGGGGGACCCCATCCTACAATGAGCAGTTCTTC
CASSPRGTPSYNEQFF
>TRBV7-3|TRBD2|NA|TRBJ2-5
TGTGCCAGCAGCTTAGGGGGAGCGGGAGGAGAGACCCAGTACTTC
CASSLGGAGGETQYF
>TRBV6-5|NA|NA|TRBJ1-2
TGTGCCAGCACCCCTGACTTGCACGGCACCTATGGCTACACCTTC
CASTPDLHGTYGYTF
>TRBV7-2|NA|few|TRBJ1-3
TGTGCCAGCAGCTTACCAGGCATCTCTGGAAACACCATATATTTT
CASSLPGISGNTIYF
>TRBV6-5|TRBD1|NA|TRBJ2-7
TGTGCCAGCAGTTACCGGACAGGGGGGGACGAGCAGTACTTC
CASSYRTGGDEQYF
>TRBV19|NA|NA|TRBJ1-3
TGTGCCAGTAGCCTAGACAGGCACTCGGGAAACACCATATATTTT
CASSLDRHSGNTIYF
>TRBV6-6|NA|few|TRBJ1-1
TGTGCCAGCAGTTACCCCGAGGTTCAGAACACTGAAGCTTTCTTT
CASSYPEVQNTEAFF